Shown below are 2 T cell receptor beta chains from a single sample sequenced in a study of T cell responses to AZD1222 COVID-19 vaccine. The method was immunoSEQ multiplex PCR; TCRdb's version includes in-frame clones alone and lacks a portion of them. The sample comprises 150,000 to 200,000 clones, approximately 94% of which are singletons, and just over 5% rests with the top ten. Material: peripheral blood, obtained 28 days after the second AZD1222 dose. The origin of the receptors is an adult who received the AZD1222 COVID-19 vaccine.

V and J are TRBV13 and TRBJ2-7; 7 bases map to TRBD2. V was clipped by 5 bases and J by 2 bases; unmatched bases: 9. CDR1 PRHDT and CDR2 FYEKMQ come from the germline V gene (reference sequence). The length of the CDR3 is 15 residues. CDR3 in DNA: TGTGCCAGCAGCCCTTTGGGAGGGCTAGCCTACGAGCAGTACTTC. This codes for CASSPLGGLAYEQYF.

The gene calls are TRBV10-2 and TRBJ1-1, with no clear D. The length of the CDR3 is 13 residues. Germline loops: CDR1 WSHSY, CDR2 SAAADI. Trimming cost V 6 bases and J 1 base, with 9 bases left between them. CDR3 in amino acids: CASRLDWNTEAFF. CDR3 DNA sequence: TGCGCCAGCAGGCTGGACTGGAACACTGAAGCTTTCTTT.